The 7 T cell receptor beta chains below all came from one sample that was sequenced in a study of response to subunit inactivated influenza vaccine. From the RT-PCR reads, TCRdb called clonotypes with MiXCR, one entry per CDR3 protein. The sample records over 800,000 distinct CDR3 sequences, 21% being singletons. The input for sequencing was PBMCs from blood, taken 5 days after vaccination. The receptor source for this set is a man in his fifties who received an inactivated influenza vaccine.

The J gene is TRBJ2-1, the V gene TRBV15; 13 nucleotides line up with TRBD2. Germline values: CDR1 LNHNV, CDR2 YYDKDF (reference sequence). The CDR3 covers 17 residues. Trimming removed 1 base from V and 8 bases from J; junction bases left unmatched: 8. DNA of the CDR3: TGTGCCACCAGCAGAGGGAGGGGACTAGCGGGGTCCGATGAGCAGTTCTTC. Protein: CATSRGRGLAGSDEQFF. The variable domain in full, with the rest retrieved from reference TRBV15 and TRBJ2-1, is DAMVIQNPRYQVTQFGKPVTLSCSQTLNHNVMYWYQQKSSQAPKLLFHYYDKDFNNEADTPDNFQSRRPNTSFCFLDIRSPGLGDTAMYLCATSRGRGLAGSDEQFFGPGTRLTVL.

This clonotype was recorded a few times. This rearrangement joins TRBV6-5 to TRBJ1-2; TRBD1 matches at 11 bases. V was clipped by 1 base and J by 0 bases; unmatched bases: 4. Germline V gives CDR1 MNHEY, CDR2 SVGAGI. This CDR3 is 17 amino acids long. CDR3 residues: CASSYWGQGDPNYGYTF. For the CDR3, the DNA is TGTGCCAGCAGTTACTGGGGACAGGGGGATCCTAACTATGGCTACACCTTC.

This clonotype appeared many times. CDR3 in DNA: TGCGCCAGCAGGTCGGACAGGAACACTGAAGCTTTCTTT. This translates into CASRSDRNTEAFF. The gene calls are TRBV5-1 and TRBJ1-1, with a weak D call TRBD1 (6 bases). Trimming left V 5 bases short and J 1 base short, with 9 bases between. CDR3 length: 13 amino acids. Germline-derived CDR1 and CDR2 are SGHRS and YFSETQ.

V and J are TRBV20-1 and TRBJ2-7; TRBD1 matches at 10 bases. The V gene end was trimmed by 2 bases and the J gene end by 7 bases; junction bases not matched to a gene: 14. The germline gives CDR1 DFQATT, CDR2 SNEGSKA (reference sequence). The CDR3 totals 16 residues. The CDR3 region has the DNA TGCAGTGCTAGAAAGCCACCGGGACAGGGGCAGGAAGAGCAGTACTTC. The encoded protein is CSARKPPGQGQEEQYF.

The table lists this clonotype with many counts. This chain uses TRBV29-1 with TRBJ2-1; D could derive from TRBD1 or TRBD2 (5 bases each). V dropped 3 bases and J dropped 5 bases, with 14 bases sitting between them. This CDR3 comprises 14 residues. CDR1 SQVTM and CDR2 ANQGSEA come from the germline V gene. CDR3 nucleotides: TGCAGCGTTGAGTACCGGGACGGGAACAATGAGCAGTTCTTC. It codes for CSVEYRDGNNEQFF.

This clonotype appeared a few times. The chain is built from TRBV7-2 and TRBJ2-5; D is unclear. Trimming shortened V by 4 bases and J by 5 bases, and 17 bases separated the two germline ends. This CDR3 spans 15 amino acids. Germline CDR1 and CDR2: SGHTA and FQGNSA. CDR3 amino acids: CASSSSGRQTETQYF. CDR3 coding DNA: TGTGCCAGCAGCTCATCCGGCCGGCAAACGGAGACCCAGTACTTC.

This clonotype was seen a few times. In nucleotides, the CDR3 is TGTGCCAGCAGTCAACAGGGGGCCGGGGAGCTGTTTTTT. Residues: CASSQQGAGELFF. V is TRBV6-1 and J is TRBJ2-2; the match to TRBD1 covers 8 bases. CDR3 length: 13 residues. Germline V gives CDR1 MNHNS, CDR2 SASEGT. V lost 5 bases and J lost 6; bases outside the gene matches: 2.